These 26 T cell receptor beta chains were sequenced from one sample in a study of cytomegalovirus exposure and HLA in healthy donors. The study ran its PCR with 60 Vbeta and 13 Jbeta primers. The repertoire was sequenced with immunoSEQ multiplex PCR; TCRdb's copy has only in-frame clones and lacks some. The table has approximately 110,000 clones, around four fifths seen once. Sample: PBMCs. The receptors stem from a middle-aged woman in good health and CMV-seronegative.

The chain uses TRBV2 and TRBJ2-7; TRBD2 matches at 7 bases. CDR3 size: 13 residues. Germline assignment: CDR1 SNHLY and CDR2 FYNNEI. J gave up 5 bases and V 3 bases, and 4 bases lay outside the gene matches. For the CDR3, the DNA is TGTGCCAGCAGTGAGGGGGGGGTCGACGAGCAGTACTTC. This translates into CASSEGGVDEQYF.

This clone was seen a handful of times. V and J are TRBV7-2 and TRBJ2-3; tentatively, D is TRBD1 (5 bases). CDR1 SGHTA and CDR2 FQGNSA come from the germline V gene. V lost 5 bases and J lost 4, with 19 bases in between. The CDR3 loop spans 16 amino acids. This CDR3 reads CASSARVVGSADTQYF. The CDR3 DNA sequence: TGTGCCAGCAGCGCCAGGGTGGTGGGGTCTGCAGATACGCAGTATTTT.

This clone appeared a few times. V gene TRBV9 combines with J gene TRBJ2-1, with TRBD1 identical over 8 bases. V shed 4 bases, J shed 7 bases, and the junction held 4 bases outside the gene matches. Germline V gene lookup returns CDR1 SGDLS and CDR2 YYNGEE. CDR3 length: 13 residues. The DNA of the CDR3 is TGTGCCAGCAGCACCCGACAGGGGAATGAGCAGTTCTTC. Protein sequence: CASSTRQGNEQFF.

This clone showed up just a few times. The V call is TRBV2, the J call TRBJ2-7, with D possibly TRBD1 on 5 matching bases. The germline gives CDR1 SNHLY, CDR2 FYNNEI. The CDR3 is made up of 14 amino acids. V dropped 6 bases and J dropped 2 bases, with 14 bases sitting between them. The CDR3 region is CASRDASGPYEQYF. DNA of the CDR3: TGTGCCAGCAGAGACGCATCAGGGCCCTACGAGCAGTACTTC.

The V call is TRBV6-1, the J call TRBJ1-4; 7 nucleotides agree with TRBD1. J gave up 7 bases and V 6 bases, and 8 bases lay outside the gene matches. The CDR3 is 14 amino acids. Germline CDR1 and CDR2: MNHNS and SASEGT. The CDR3: CASSFQGESEKLFF. CDR3 in DNA: TGTGCCAGCAGCTTTCAGGGGGAGTCTGAAAAACTGTTTTTT.

The chain links TRBV5-4 to TRBJ2-7; D unclear. V lost 3 bases and J lost 3, with 10 bases in between. Germline V gene lookup returns CDR1 SGHNT and CDR2 YYREEE (reference sequence). This CDR3 contains 13 residues. CDR3 residues: CASSSVSGYEQYF. CDR3 nucleotides: TGTGCCAGCAGCTCTGTCAGTGGCTACGAGCAGTACTTC.

The chain couples TRBV5-1 to TRBJ1-1; 7 positions match TRBD1. Germline V gene data show CDR1 as SGHRS and CDR2 as YFSETQ. J gave up 0 bases and V 4 bases, and 9 bases lay outside the gene matches. There are 16 residues in the CDR3. The CDR3 reads CASSPAGGQVNTEAFF. The CDR3 nucleotides are TGCGCCAGCAGCCCCGCCGGCGGACAGGTGAACACTGAAGCTTTCTTT.

The rearrangement links TRBV9 to TRBJ2-2, with TRBD1 identical over 7 bases. Germline lookup yields CDR1 SGDLS and CDR2 YYNGEE. The CDR3 extends over 13 amino acids. V gave up 0 bases and J gave up 14 bases; unmatched junction bases: 7. CDR3 sequence: CASSVDPRTGLFF. The CDR3 coding sequence is TGTGCCAGCAGCGTAGACCCTCGGACAGGACTGTTTTTT.

Regarding this clone: The identical CDR3 is also encoded by other nucleotide sequences in the sample. The chain carries TRBV28 and TRBJ2-6; D gene uncertain. Germline V gene lookup returns CDR1 MDHEN and CDR2 SYDVKM. There are 14 residues in the CDR3. V shed 7 bases and J shed 1 base, with 8 bases lying between them. In DNA, the CDR3 is TGTGCCAGCACCTCCCTTTCTGGGGCCAACGTCCTGACTTTC. This encodes CASTSLSGANVLTF.

The chain joins TRBV18 to TRBJ2-3; 7 bases line up with TRBD1. The CDR3 contains 17 residues. V lost 3 bases, J lost 1 base, and 10 bases stayed unmatched. The germline V gene has CDR1 KGHSH and CDR2 LQKENI. The CDR3, as DNA: TGTGCCAGCTCACCCCGCCAGGGGGAGTGGGGCACAGATACGCAGTATTTT. Protein product: CASSPRQGEWGTDTQYF.

V gene TRBV2 combines with J gene TRBJ2-1; TRBD2 aligns across 8 bases. Trimming took 5 bases from V and 7 from J; bases not matched to a gene: 13. This CDR3 region has 16 residues. CDR1 is SNHLY, CDR2 FYNNEI, per germline. DNA for the CDR3: TGTGCCAGCAGTCCGGGGGGGAAAAGTATAGGGAATGAGCAGTTCTTC. As protein: CASSPGGKSIGNEQFF.

J is TRBJ1-3 and V is TRBV9; the D gene is possibly TRBD1 (6 bases). The CDR3 has 16 amino acids. V lost 0 bases to trimming and J lost 2 bases, with 12 bases between them. Germline lookup yields CDR1 SGDLS and CDR2 YYNGEE. In DNA, the CDR3 is TGTGCCAGCAGCGTAGTCGGGACATCTACTGGAAACACCATATATTTT. Amino acids: CASSVVGTSTGNTIYF. The whole variable domain, remainder taken from reference TRBV9 and TRBJ1-3, is DSGVTQTPKHLITATGQRVTLRCSPRSGDLSVYWYQQSLDQGLQFLIQYYNGEERAKGNILERFSAQQFPDLHSELNLSSLELGDSALYFCASSVVGTSTGNTIYFGEGSWLTVV.

The V gene is TRBV11-2, the J gene TRBJ2-7; TRBD2 matches 8 bases. The CDR3 is made up of 16 amino acids. Germline V gene lookup returns CDR1 SGHAT and CDR2 FQNNGV. Trimming took 1 base from V and 2 from J; bases not matched to a gene: 7. The CDR3 region is CASSLVAGGPAYEQYF. As DNA, the CDR3 is TGTGCCAGCAGCTTAGTGGCGGGGGGTCCTGCCTACGAGCAGTACTTC.

The genes are TRBV5-6 and TRBJ2-7; D gene unclear. Germline CDR1 SGHDT, CDR2 YYEEEE. The CDR3 covers 11 residues. Trimming shortened V by 6 bases and J by 2 bases, and 6 bases separated the two germline ends. The CDR3 bases are TGTGCCAGCAATACAGCCTACGAGCAGTACTTC. This encodes CASNTAYEQYF.

This clone was seen more than once but under ten times. This chain uses TRBV5-1 with TRBJ1-4; 8 nucleotides match TRBD1. The CDR3 is made up of 15 amino acids. Germline-derived CDR1 and CDR2 are SGHRS and YFSETQ. The V segment lost 0 bases and the J segment 3 bases; nucleotides outside the gene matches: 1. Here the CDR3 reads CASSLGDRSNEKLFF. In nucleotides, the CDR3 is TGCGCCAGCAGCTTGGGGGACAGGTCTAATGAAAAACTGTTTTTT.

This chain joins TRBV9 and TRBJ1-5; 8 nucleotides line up with TRBD1. J was trimmed by 5 bases and V by 3 bases; bases with no gene match: 4. The CDR3 extends over 14 amino acids. In germline, CDR1 is SGDLS, CDR2 YYNGEE. As DNA, the CDR3 is TGTGCCAGCAGCGACGGACAGGGATATCAGCCCCAGCATTTT. This sequence encodes CASSDGQGYQPQHF.

The V gene is TRBV10-3, the J gene TRBJ2-7; 9 bases match TRBD2. The CDR3 consists of 15 residues. Germline CDR1 is ENHRY and CDR2 is SYGVKD. The V gene end was trimmed by 0 bases and the J gene end by 3 bases; junction bases not matched to a gene: 3. The CDR3 nucleotides are TGTGCCATCAGTGAGTCGCAGCGGGGGGACTACGAGCAGTACTTC. Its protein is CAISESQRGDYEQYF.

This clone was observed a handful of times. The rearrangement uses TRBV7-6 and TRBJ2-5, with D possibly TRBD2 on 6 matching bases. This CDR3 spans 17 amino acids. V dropped 3 bases and J dropped 7 bases, with 24 bases sitting between them. Germline lookup yields CDR1 SGHVS and CDR2 FNYEAQ. The CDR3 DNA reads as TGTGCCAGCAGCTTGGTTCGCGGCGGGAATGGATTTGGGACCCAGTACTTC. It translates to CASSLVRGGNGFGTQYF.

V usage is TRBV29-1 and J usage is TRBJ2-5; unclear D gene. Trimming cost V 8 bases and J 0 bases, with 19 bases left between them. The CDR3 runs 15 residues. In germline, CDR1 is SQVTM, CDR2 ANQGSEA. This CDR3 reads CSLSENQLYQETQYF. DNA of the CDR3: TGCAGCCTGTCCGAGAACCAATTGTACCAAGAGACCCAGTACTTC.

The chain combines TRBV27 with TRBJ2-2; D call uncertain. The CDR3 sequence is 16 residues long. Germline CDR1 and CDR2: MNHEY and SMNVEV (reference sequence). V was clipped by 5 bases and J by 1 base, with 14 bases between them. The CDR3 sequence is CASSPGSLLNTGELFF. For the CDR3, the DNA is TGTGCCAGCAGTCCCGGGTCCTTACTGAACACCGGGGAGCTGTTTTTT.

The CDR3, as DNA: TGCGCCAGCAGCCTCACTACAGGGACCAATCAGCCCCAGCATTTT. Translation: CASSLTTGTNQPQHF. V is TRBV4-3 and J is TRBJ1-5; tentatively, D is TRBD1 (6 bases). The ends were cut back, 4 bases at V and 3 bases at J, with 13 bases in the middle. The CDR3 length is 15 residues. Germline lookup yields CDR1 LGHNA and CDR2 YSLEER.

The chain combines TRBV6-5 with TRBJ1-5; D unresolved. Per the germline V gene, CDR1 is MNHEY and CDR2 is SVGAGI. V lost 5 bases, J lost 7 bases, and 15 bases lay in between. The CDR3 consists of 14 residues. The CDR3 region has the DNA TGTGCCAGCAGTCCGATCCCCATAGAGCAGCCCCAGCATTTT. Its translation is CASSPIPIEQPQHF.

This clone occurred a few times. V gene TRBV29-1 combines with J gene TRBJ2-2; 9 bases match TRBD2. The trim removed 4 bases at V and 6 bases at J, leaving 3 bases unmatched. The CDR3 is 13 residues long. Germline CDR1 reads SQVTM; CDR2 reads ANQGSEA. CDR3 coding DNA: TGCAGCGTTGGTGAGCGGGAGGCCGGGGAGCTGTTTTTT. It yields the protein CSVGEREAGELFF.

In this sample, this clone turned up a few times. The rearrangement uses TRBV27 and TRBJ2-7; TRBD2 matches 7 bases. Germline V gene data show CDR1 as MNHEY and CDR2 as SMNVEV (reference sequence). V dropped 8 bases and J dropped 7; count of bases not matched to a gene: 8. This CDR3 is built from 12 residues. The CDR3 spells CASGTTHREQYF. In DNA, the CDR3 is TGTGCCAGCGGGACTACCCATCGGGAGCAGTACTTC.

The chain carries TRBV19 and TRBJ1-1; tentative D call: TRBD1 (6 bases). Trimming cost V 2 bases and J 3 bases, with 7 bases left between them. Germline V gene data show CDR1 as LNHDA and CDR2 as SQIVND (reference sequence). The CDR3 length is 13 residues. The CDR3 loop reads CASSIRTDTEAFF. CDR3 DNA sequence: TGTGCCAGTAGTATAAGGACAGACACTGAAGCTTTCTTT.

In this sample, this clone turned up a few times. The chain combines TRBV9 with TRBJ2-7, with 13 bases that match TRBD2. This CDR3 comprises 17 residues. Germline loops: CDR1 SGDLS, CDR2 YYNGEE. The V segment lost 2 bases and the J segment 6 bases; nucleotides outside the gene matches: 11. Here the CDR3 DNA reads TGTGCCAGCAGCGTCGCGCCGGGGACTAGCGGGGAGGTCGAGCAGTACTTC. This translates into CASSVAPGTSGEVEQYF.